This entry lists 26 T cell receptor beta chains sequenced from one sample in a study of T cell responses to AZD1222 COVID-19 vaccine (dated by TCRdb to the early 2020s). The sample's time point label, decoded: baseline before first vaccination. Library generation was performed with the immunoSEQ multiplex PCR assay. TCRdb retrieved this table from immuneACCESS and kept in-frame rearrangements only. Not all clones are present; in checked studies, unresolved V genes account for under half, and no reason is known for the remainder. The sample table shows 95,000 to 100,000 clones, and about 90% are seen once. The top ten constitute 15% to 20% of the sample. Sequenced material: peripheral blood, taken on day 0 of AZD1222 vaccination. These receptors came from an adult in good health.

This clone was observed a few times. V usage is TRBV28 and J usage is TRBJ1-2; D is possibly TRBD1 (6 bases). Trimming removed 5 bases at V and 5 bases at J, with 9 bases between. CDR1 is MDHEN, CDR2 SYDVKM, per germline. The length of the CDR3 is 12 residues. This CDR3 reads CASSTGTYGYTF. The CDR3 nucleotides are TGTGCCAGCAGTACAGGGACTTATGGCTACACCTTC.

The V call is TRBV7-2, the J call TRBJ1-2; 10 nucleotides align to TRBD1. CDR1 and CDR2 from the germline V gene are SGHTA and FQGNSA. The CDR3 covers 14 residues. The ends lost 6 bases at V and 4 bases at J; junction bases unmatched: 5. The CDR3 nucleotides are TGTGCCAGCAGTACCGGGACAGGGGCCTATGGCTACACCTTC. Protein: CASSTGTGAYGYTF. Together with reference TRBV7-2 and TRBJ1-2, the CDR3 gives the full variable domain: GAGVSQSPSNKVTEKGKDVELRCDPISGHTALYWYRQSLGQGLEFLIYFQGNSAPDKSGLPSDRFSAERTGGSVSTLTIQRTQQEDSAVYLCASSTGTGAYGYTFGSGTRLTVV.

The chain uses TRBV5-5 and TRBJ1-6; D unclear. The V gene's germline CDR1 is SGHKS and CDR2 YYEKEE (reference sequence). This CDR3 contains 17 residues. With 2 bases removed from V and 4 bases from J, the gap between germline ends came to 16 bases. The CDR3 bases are TGTGCCAGCAGCTTAATAACCAGGACCCTATATAATTCACCCCTCCACTTT. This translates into CASSLITRTLYNSPLHF.

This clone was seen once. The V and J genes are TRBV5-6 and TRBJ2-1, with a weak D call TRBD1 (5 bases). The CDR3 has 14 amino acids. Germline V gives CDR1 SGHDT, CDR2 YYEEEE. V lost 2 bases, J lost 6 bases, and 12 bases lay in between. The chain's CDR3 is CASSLSGPVNEQFF. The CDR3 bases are TGTGCCAGCAGCTTATCAGGGCCGGTCAATGAGCAGTTCTTC.

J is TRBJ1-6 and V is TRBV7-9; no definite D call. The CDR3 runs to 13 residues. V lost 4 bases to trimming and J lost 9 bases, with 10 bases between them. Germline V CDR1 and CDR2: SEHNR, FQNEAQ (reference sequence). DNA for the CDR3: TGTGCCAGCAGCTCTACCCAACTTTCACCCCTCCACTTT. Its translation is CASSSTQLSPLHF.

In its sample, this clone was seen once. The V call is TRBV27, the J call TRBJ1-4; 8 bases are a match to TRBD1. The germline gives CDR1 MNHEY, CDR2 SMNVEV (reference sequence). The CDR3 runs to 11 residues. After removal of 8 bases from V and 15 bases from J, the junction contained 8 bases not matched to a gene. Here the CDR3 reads CASGNRGIMFF. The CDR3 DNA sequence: TGTGCCAGCGGAAACAGGGGGATCATGTTTTTT.

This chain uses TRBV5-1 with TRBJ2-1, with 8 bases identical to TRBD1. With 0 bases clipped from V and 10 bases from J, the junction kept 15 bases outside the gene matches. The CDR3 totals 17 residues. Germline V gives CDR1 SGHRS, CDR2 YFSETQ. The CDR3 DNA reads TGCGCCAGCAGCTTGGCTCCAGGGGCAGGGGGCCTGGGGGAGCAGTTCTTC. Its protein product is CASSLAPGAGGLGEQFF.

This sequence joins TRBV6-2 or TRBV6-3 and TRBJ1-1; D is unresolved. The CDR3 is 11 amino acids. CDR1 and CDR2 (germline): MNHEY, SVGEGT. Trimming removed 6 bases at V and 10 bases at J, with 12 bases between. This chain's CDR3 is CASSPDSRAFF. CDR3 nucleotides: TGTGCCAGCAGCCCCGATAGTAGAGCTTTCTTT.

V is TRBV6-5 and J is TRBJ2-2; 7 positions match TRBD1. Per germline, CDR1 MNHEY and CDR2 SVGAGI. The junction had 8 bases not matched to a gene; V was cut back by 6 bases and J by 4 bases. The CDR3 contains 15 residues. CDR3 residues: CASSKTGIGTGELFF. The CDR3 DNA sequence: TGTGCCAGCAGCAAGACAGGGATAGGCACCGGGGAGCTGTTTTTT.

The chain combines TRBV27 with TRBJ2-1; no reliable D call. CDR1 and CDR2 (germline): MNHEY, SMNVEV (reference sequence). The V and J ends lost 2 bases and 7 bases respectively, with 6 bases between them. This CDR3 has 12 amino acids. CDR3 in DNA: TGTGCCAGCAGTTTACTGGGGAATGAGCAGTTCTTC. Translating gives CASSLLGNEQFF.

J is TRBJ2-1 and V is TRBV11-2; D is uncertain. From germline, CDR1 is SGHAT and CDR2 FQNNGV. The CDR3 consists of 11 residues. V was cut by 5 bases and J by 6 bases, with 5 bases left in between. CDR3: CASSRFNEQFF. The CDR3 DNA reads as TGTGCCAGCAGCAGGTTCAATGAGCAGTTCTTC.

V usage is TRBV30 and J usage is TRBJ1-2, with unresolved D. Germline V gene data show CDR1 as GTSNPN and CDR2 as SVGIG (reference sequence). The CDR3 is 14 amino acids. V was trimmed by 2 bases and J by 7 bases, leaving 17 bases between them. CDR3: CAWSPYTGGGGYTF. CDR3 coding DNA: TGTGCCTGGAGTCCTTACACGGGAGGAGGTGGCTACACCTTC.

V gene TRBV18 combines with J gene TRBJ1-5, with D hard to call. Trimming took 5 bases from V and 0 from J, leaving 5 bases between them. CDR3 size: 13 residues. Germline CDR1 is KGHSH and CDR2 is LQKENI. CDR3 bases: TGTGCCAGCTCAGTAGATAGCAATCAGCCCCAGCATTTT. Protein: CASSVDSNQPQHF. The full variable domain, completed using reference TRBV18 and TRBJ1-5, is NAGVMQNPRHLVRRRGQEARLRCSPMKGHSHVYWYRQLPEEGLKFMVYLQKENIIDESGMPKERFSAEFPKEGPSILRIQQVVRGDSAAYFCASSVDSNQPQHFGDGTRLSIL.

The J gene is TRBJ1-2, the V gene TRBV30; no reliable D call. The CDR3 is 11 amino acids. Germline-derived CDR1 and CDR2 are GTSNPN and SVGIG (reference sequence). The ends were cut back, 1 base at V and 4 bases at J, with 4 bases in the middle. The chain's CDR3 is CAWSGLYGYTF. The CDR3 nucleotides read TGTGCCTGGAGTGGACTCTATGGCTACACCTTC.

CDR3: CSASSSGISNEQFF. CDR3 nucleotide sequence: TGCAGTGCTAGTTCTAGCGGGATAAGCAATGAGCAGTTCTTC. The rearrangement uses TRBV20-1 and TRBJ2-1; 9 bases fit TRBD2. Trimming cost V 3 bases and J 6 bases; bases outside gene matches: 6. From germline, CDR1 is DFQATT and CDR2 SNEGSKA (reference sequence). This CDR3 is 14 amino acids long.

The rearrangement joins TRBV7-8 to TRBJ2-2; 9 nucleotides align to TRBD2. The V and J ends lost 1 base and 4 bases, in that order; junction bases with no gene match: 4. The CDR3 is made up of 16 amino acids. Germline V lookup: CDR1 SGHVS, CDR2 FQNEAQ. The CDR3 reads CASSLGLAGITGELFF. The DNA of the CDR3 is TGTGCCAGCAGCTTAGGCCTAGCGGGAATCACCGGGGAGCTGTTTTTT.

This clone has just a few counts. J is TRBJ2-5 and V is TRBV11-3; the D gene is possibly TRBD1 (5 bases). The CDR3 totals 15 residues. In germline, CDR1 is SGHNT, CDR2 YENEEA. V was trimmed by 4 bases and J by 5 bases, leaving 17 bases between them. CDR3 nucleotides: TGTGCCAGCAGCTATCAACATCAGGGCTCCGAGACCCAGTACTTC. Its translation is CASSYQHQGSETQYF.

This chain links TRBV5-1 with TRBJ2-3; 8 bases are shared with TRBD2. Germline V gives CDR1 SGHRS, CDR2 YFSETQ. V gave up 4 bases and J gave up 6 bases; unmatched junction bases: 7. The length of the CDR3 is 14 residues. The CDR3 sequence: CASSRAGRVDTQYF. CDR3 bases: TGCGCCAGCAGCCGGGCCGGGAGGGTGGATACGCAGTATTTT.

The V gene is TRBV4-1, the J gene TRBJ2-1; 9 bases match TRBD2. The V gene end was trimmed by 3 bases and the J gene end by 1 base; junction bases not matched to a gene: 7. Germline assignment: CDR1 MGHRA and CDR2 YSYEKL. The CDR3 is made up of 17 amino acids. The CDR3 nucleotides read TGCGCCAGCAGCCAGGGCTCTAGCGGGGCGTCCTACAATGAGCAGTTCTTC. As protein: CASSQGSSGASYNEQFF.

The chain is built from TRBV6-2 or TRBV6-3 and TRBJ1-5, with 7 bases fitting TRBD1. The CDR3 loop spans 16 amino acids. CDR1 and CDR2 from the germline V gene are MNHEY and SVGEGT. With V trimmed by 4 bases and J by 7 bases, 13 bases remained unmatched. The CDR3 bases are TGTGCCAGCAGTTCCCCGGGACAGATAGGGACACAGCCCCAGCATTTT. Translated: CASSSPGQIGTQPQHF.

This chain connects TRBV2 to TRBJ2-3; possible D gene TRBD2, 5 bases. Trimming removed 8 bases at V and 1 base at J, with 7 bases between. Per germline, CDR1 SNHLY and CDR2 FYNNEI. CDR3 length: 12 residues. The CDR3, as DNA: TGTGCCAGCGCGGAGGGCACAGATACGCAGTATTTT. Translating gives CASAEGTDTQYF.

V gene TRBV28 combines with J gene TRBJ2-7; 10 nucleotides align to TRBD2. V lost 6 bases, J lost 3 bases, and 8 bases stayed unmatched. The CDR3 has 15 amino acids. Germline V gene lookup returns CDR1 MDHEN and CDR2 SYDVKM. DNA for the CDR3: TGTGCCAGCAGGGGATCTAGCGGGAGTTTCTACGAGCAGTACTTC. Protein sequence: CASRGSSGSFYEQYF.

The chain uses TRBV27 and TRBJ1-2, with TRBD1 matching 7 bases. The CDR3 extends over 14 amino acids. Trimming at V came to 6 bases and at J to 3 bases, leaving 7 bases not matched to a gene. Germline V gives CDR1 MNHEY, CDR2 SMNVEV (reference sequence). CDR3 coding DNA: TGTGCCAGCAGCCGGACAGGAGGGGACTATGGCTACACCTTC. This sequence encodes CASSRTGGDYGYTF.

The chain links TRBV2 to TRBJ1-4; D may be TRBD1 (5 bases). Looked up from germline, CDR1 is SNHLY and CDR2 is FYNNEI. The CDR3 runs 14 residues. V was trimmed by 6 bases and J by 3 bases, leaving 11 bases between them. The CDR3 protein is CASRLGTSNEKLFF. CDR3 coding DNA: TGTGCCAGCAGACTCGGGACCTCTAATGAAAAACTGTTTTTT.

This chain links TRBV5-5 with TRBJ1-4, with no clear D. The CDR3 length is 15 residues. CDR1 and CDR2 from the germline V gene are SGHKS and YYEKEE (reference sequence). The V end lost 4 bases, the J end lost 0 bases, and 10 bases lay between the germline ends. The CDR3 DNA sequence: TGTGCCAGCAGCGGGTCGGGGACAACTAATGAAAAACTGTTTTTT. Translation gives CASSGSGTTNEKLFF.

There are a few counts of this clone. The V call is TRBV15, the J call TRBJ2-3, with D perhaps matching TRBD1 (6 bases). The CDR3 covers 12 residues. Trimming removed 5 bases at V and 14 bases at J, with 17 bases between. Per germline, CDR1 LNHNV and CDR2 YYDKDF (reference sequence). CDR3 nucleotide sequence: TGTGCCACCAGCGAGACAGGCGACCGGCCGTATTTT. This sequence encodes CATSETGDRPYF.